Sequencing of this T cell receptor beta chain was carried out in a study of cytomegalovirus exposure and HLA in healthy donors. There are 16 residues in the CDR3. Trimming pared 8 bases from V and 3 bases from J, leaving 22 bases between. Germline CDR1 reads MNHNY; CDR2 reads SVGAGI (reference sequence). Primers: 60 Vbeta forward and 13 Jbeta reverse. Here immunoSEQ multiplex PCR was the method, and the copy in TCRdb shows in-frame clones only, minus some. Among 130,000 to 150,000 clones, 75% to 90% were seen once, and the ten largest hold roughly 4.8%. The rearrangement uses TRBV6-6 and TRBJ1-1; possibly TRBD1 for D (5 bases). The source material was PBMCs. This clonotype was sampled from a man between 40 and 49 years old in good health and CMV-seronegative. The CDR3 reads CASSTTGGFGDTEAFF. CDR3 nucleotide sequence: TGTGCCAGCTCGACCACGGGGGGTTTTGGTGACACTGAAGCTTTCTTT.